These 14 T cell receptor beta chains share one sample of origin, sequenced in a study of brain metastases from non-small cell lung cancer. Assay used: immunoSEQ multiplex PCR; TCRdb lists only in-frame clones, some missing. The repertoire consists of thousands of clones, with approximately 79% occurring once and the leading ten covering around 6.2%. The sample taken for sequencing was tumor-adjacent normal tissue. These receptors originate from a donor aged 40 or over with non-small cell lung cancer.

The rearrangement joins TRBV7-9 to TRBJ2-1; a possible D gene is TRBD2 (6 bases). The CDR3 runs to 12 residues. CDR1 SEHNR and CDR2 FQNEAQ come from the germline V gene (reference sequence). V was cut by 2 bases and J by 10 bases, with 9 bases left in between. CDR3 amino acids: CASSLSGLEQFF. CDR3 DNA: TGTGCCAGCAGCTTAAGCGGACTAGAGCAGTTCTTC.

V and J are TRBV28 and TRBJ1-2; tentative D call: TRBD1 (5 bases). This CDR3 comprises 13 residues. From germline, CDR1 is MDHEN and CDR2 SYDVKM. V lost 6 bases and J lost 1, with 9 bases in between. The CDR3 reads CASSLTDNYGYTF. CDR3 coding DNA: TGTGCCAGCAGCCTGACAGATAACTATGGCTACACCTTC.

The chain has TRBV5-8 and TRBJ1-2; tentatively, D is TRBD1 (5 bases). V lost 2 bases, J lost 4 bases, and 6 bases lay in between. Germline V CDR1 and CDR2: SGHTS, YDEGEE. The CDR3 consists of 12 residues. As DNA, the CDR3 is TGTGCCAGCAGCTTCGGGACCTATGGCTACACCTTC. Residues: CASSFGTYGYTF.

The chain joins TRBV29-1 to TRBJ2-1, with 8 bases fitting TRBD1. The CDR3 covers 13 residues. V was pared by 4 bases and J by 7 bases, with 6 bases of the junction left unmatched. In germline, CDR1 is SQVTM, CDR2 ANQGSEA. The CDR3 region has the DNA TGCAGCGTTGGGCAGGGGGCGGGTAATGAGCAGTTCTTC. This translates into CSVGQGAGNEQFF.

The chain is built from TRBV5-1 and TRBJ1-1; 10 bases match TRBD1. The germline gives CDR1 SGHRS, CDR2 YFSETQ. This CDR3 comprises 16 residues. With V trimmed by 1 base and J by 2 bases, 5 bases remained unmatched. Here the CDR3 reads CASSLTGQGGNTEAFF. The CDR3 region has the DNA TGCGCCAGCAGCTTGACAGGACAGGGGGGAAACACTGAAGCTTTCTTT.

The chain is built from TRBV24-1 and TRBJ2-1; no definite D call. This CDR3 contains 12 residues. The V end was cut by 1 base, the J end by 8 bases, with 5 bases between. Germline CDR1 KGHDR, CDR2 SFDVKD. The CDR3 coding sequence is TGTGCCACCAGTGATTTAACGGATGAGCAGTTCTTC. This codes for CATSDLTDEQFF.

V and J are TRBV7-9 and TRBJ1-1, with 9 bases matching TRBD1. With V trimmed by 7 bases and J by 0 bases, 12 bases remained unmatched. CDR3 length: 17 amino acids. CDR1 is SEHNR, CDR2 FQNEAQ, per germline (reference sequence). The CDR3 bases are TGTGCCAGCACCCCCCGGGACAGGGATCCCTTGAACACTGAAGCTTTCTTT. Its translation: CASTPRDRDPLNTEAFF.

This clone was seen once. In DNA form, the CDR3 reads TGTGCCAGCAGTGACAACAGGGGGGGTGGCACTGAAGCTTTCTTT. It codes for CASSDNRGGGTEAFF. The genes are TRBV28 and TRBJ1-1; TRBD1 agrees at 8 bases. Germline CDR1 and CDR2: MDHEN and SYDVKM. Trimming cost V 5 bases and J 4 bases; bases outside gene matches: 9. This CDR3 has 15 residues.

The chain joins TRBV24-1 to TRBJ2-1; TRBD2 matches at 7 bases. There are 15 residues in the CDR3. The V gene end was trimmed by 0 bases and the J gene end by 3 bases; junction bases not matched to a gene: 1. Germline CDR1 and CDR2: KGHDR and SFDVKD. The CDR3 loop reads CATSDLGGSYNEQFF. The DNA of the CDR3 is TGTGCCACCAGTGATTTGGGCGGGAGCTACAATGAGCAGTTCTTC.

The chain has TRBV3-1 (or the pseudogene TRBV3-2) and TRBJ2-5; the D gene could be TRBD1 or TRBD2 (5 bases each). V was trimmed by 4 bases and J by 1 base, leaving 13 bases between them. Germline loops: CDR1 LGHDT, CDR2 YNNKEL (reference sequence). The CDR3 has 15 amino acids. CDR3 coding DNA: TGTGCCAGCAGCCTCCCGACGGGGCTCCAAGAGACCCAGTACTTC. Translated, it gives CASSLPTGLQETQYF.

Concerning this clone: Other DNA sequences within the sample encode an identical CDR3. The V gene is TRBV2, the J gene TRBJ1-1, with D tentatively TRBD1 (6 bases). Germline V gene sequence: CDR1 SNHLY, CDR2 FYNNEI. This CDR3 is built from 13 residues. Trimming left V 8 bases short and J 0 bases short, with 10 bases between. CDR3: CASSGELNTEAFF. The CDR3 region has the DNA TGTGCCAGCTCAGGGGAACTGAACACTGAAGCTTTCTTT.

The chain recombines TRBV28 with TRBJ1-5; D might be TRBD1 (5 bases). The CDR3 contains 14 residues. From germline, CDR1 is MDHEN and CDR2 SYDVKM. Trimming left V 3 bases short and J 7 bases short, with 13 bases between. The DNA of the CDR3 is TGTGCCAGCAGTTTTCCCCCCGGGGCCCAGCCCCAGCATTTT. It codes for CASSFPPGAQPQHF.

V gene TRBV3-1 (or the pseudogene TRBV3-2) combines with J gene TRBJ2-1; possible D gene TRBD2, 6 bases. CDR1 is LGHDT and CDR2 is YNNKEL in the germline V gene (reference sequence). The CDR3 extends over 16 amino acids. Trimming pared 0 bases from V and 0 bases from J, leaving 9 bases between. For the CDR3, the DNA is TGTGCCAGCAGCCAAGATGACGGGAGCTCCTACAATGAGCAGTTCTTC. This sequence encodes CASSQDDGSSYNEQFF.

Comment on this clone: The sample has other DNA sequences that encode this CDR3 too. The V call is TRBV7-2, the J call TRBJ1-3; a possible D gene is TRBD1 (5 bases). The CDR3 totals 14 residues. V gave up 1 base and J gave up 2 bases, with 6 bases separating them. Germline values: CDR1 SGHTA, CDR2 FQGNSA. CDR3: CASSLDRTGNTIYF. CDR3 sequence (DNA): TGTGCCAGCAGCTTAGACAGGACTGGAAACACCATATATTTT.